The 6 T cell receptor beta chains given below trace back to one sample, sequenced in a study of T cells in women clearing cervical HPV infection. Clones were sequenced by immunoSEQ multiplex PCR, and TCRdb holds only the in-frame ones, with some missing. The listing records approximately 20,000 clones. The sequenced material came from blood buffy coat. The source of these receptors is a woman aged 18-70 years with a cervical HPV16 infection that either progressed to CIN3+ or cleared (not recorded which).

On this clone: Coverage ceases 3 residues before the CDR3 finishes, and the germline J gene fills in the end. This rearrangement joins TRBV7-2 to TRBJ2-3; D unclear. Germline V gives CDR1 SGHTA, CDR2 FQGNSA. The V end was cut by 10 bases, the J end by 5 bases, with 22 bases between. The CDR3 spans 15 residues. The CDR3: CATGRFLGKGDTQYF. CDR3 DNA (partial): TGTGCCACCGGAAGGTTTCTAGGAAAAGGAGATACG.

Considering frequency, this clone is medium-sized. The read gets to within 3 residues of the CDR3 end, and the germline J gene fills in the rest. This chain joins TRBV20-1 and TRBJ1-4; D remains ambiguous. Trimming cost V 0 bases and J 8 bases, with 16 bases left between them. This CDR3 has 15 amino acids. Looked up from germline, CDR1 is DFQATT and CDR2 is SNEGSKA (reference sequence). CDR3: CSARDGSRGGEKLFF. The CDR3 DNA, read in part, is TGCAGTGCTAGAGATGGCTCACGGGGTGGAGAAAAA.

Remarks on this clone: The CDR3 extends 3 residues past the end of the read, so its final part is completed from the germline J gene. This sequence joins TRBV5-1 and TRBJ2-7; 7 bases fit TRBD1. Germline CDR1 and CDR2: SGHRS and YFSETQ. Trimming at V came to 5 bases and at J to 5 bases, leaving 10 bases not matched to a gene. The CDR3 extends over 14 amino acids. The covered CDR3 bases are TGCGCCAGCAGTCCCGGGACAGAGTCTAACGAG. Translation gives CASSPGTESNE. The entire CDR3 protein is CASSPGTESNEQYF. Combining the CDR3 with reference TRBV5-1 and TRBJ2-7 gives the whole variable domain KAGVTQTPRYLIKTRGQQVTLSCSPISGHRSVSWYQQTPGQGLQFLFEYFSETQRNKGNFPGRFSGRQFSNSRSEMNVSTLELGDSALYLCASSPGTESNEQYFGPGTRLTVT.

Regarding this clone: Read sequence stops 3 residues before the CDR3 end, and the germline J gene provides the missing end. The rearrangement uses TRBV19 and TRBJ1-1, with 7 bases matching TRBD1. Germline CDR1 LNHDA, CDR2 SQIVND (reference sequence). Unmatched junction bases numbered 7, after V lost 4 bases and J lost 5 bases. The CDR3 consists of 14 residues. CDR3 sequence: CASSTRGRGTEAFF. Partial CDR3 DNA: TGTGCCAGTAGTACCAGGGGCAGGGGGACTGAA.

Concerning this clone itself: The CDR3 end falls 3 residues outside the read, so it is completed with the germline J gene. The chain has TRBV2 and TRBJ1-1; the match to TRBD1 covers 8 bases. V gave up 4 bases and J gave up 7 bases; unmatched junction bases: 5. Germline loops: CDR1 SNHLY, CDR2 FYNNEI. The CDR3 loop spans 13 amino acids. The CDR3 is CASSGTGRNEAFF. The covered CDR3 bases are TGTGCCAGCAGTGGGACAGGGCGAAATGAA.

Notes on this clone: The read terminates 3 residues before the CDR3 end, so the remaining end is supplied by the germline J gene. The chain carries TRBV20-1 and TRBJ2-3; 8 nucleotides agree with TRBD2. This CDR3 has 14 residues. V lost 6 bases, J lost 4 bases, and 9 bases stayed unmatched. Germline CDR1 is DFQATT and CDR2 is SNEGSKA (reference sequence). The CDR3: CSAFRAGVSDTQYF. Partial CDR3 DNA: TGCAGTGCATTCCGAGCGGGGGTTTCAGATACG.